The 23 T cell receptor beta chains reported below all come from one sample, sequenced in a study of blood T cells in healthy people across ages. Using a J-beta primer mix together with a sample-barcoded 5' primer, a second PCR was run for about 7 to 12 cycles. Using its own MiXCR run on the 5' RACE reads, TCRdb lists one record per CDR3 protein. Of fewer than 950,000 distinct CDR3 sequences listed, 35% to 40% were seen once; the top ten hold 13%. Sequencing input: blood. The source of these receptors is a man younger than 30 in good health.

This clonotype was seen many times. The V call is TRBV7-9, the J call TRBJ2-6; D uncertain. This CDR3 is 16 amino acids long. Trimming shortened V by 1 base and J by 4 bases, and 11 bases separated the two germline ends. CDR1 is SEHNR, CDR2 FQNEAQ, per germline (reference sequence). In DNA form, the CDR3 reads TGTGCCAGCAGCTTAGTCGGGCCACAGGGGGCCAACGTCCTGACTTTC. Protein sequence: CASSLVGPQGANVLTF.

This chain uses TRBV6-2 or TRBV6-3 with TRBJ2-3, with 10 bases identical to TRBD2. This CDR3 has 16 residues. J lost 5 bases, V lost 7 bases, and 12 bases had no gene match. Germline values: CDR1 MNHEY, CDR2 SVGEGT. The CDR3 is CASTVGLAARGDTQYF. The CDR3 region has the DNA TGTGCCAGCACCGTTGGACTAGCGGCCCGGGGAGATACGCAGTATTTT.

The chain links TRBV5-1 to TRBJ2-1, with D tentatively TRBD1 or TRBD2 (5 bases each). The CDR3 contains 11 residues. CDR1 and CDR2 from the germline V gene are SGHRS and YFSETQ. The germline V and J ends were trimmed by 6 bases and 10 bases, with 11 bases remaining between them. CDR3 nucleotides: TGCGCCAGCACCATGGGGGTGGAGCAGTTCTTC. This encodes CASTMGVEQFF.

This clonotype was seen a few times. The V and J genes are TRBV7-2 and TRBJ2-3, with 12 bases fitting TRBD2. Germline CDR1 SGHTA, CDR2 FQGNSA. Unmatched junction bases numbered 5, after V lost 4 bases and J lost 6 bases. This CDR3 spans 15 amino acids. Here the CDR3 DNA reads TGTGCCAGCAGCTCACTAGCGGGGGGATTGGATACGCAGTATTTT. It yields the protein CASSSLAGGLDTQYF. The complete variable domain, with remaining parts taken from reference TRBV7-2 and TRBJ2-3, reads GAGVSQSPSNKVTEKGKDVELRCDPISGHTALYWYRQSLGQGLEFLIYFQGNSAPDKSGLPSDRFSAERTGGSVSTLTIQRTQQEDSAVYLCASSSLAGGLDTQYFGPGTRLTVL.

The genes are TRBV4-2 and TRBJ2-1; perhaps TRBD2 as D (5 bases). Germline-derived CDR1 and CDR2 are LGHNA and YNFKEQ. The CDR3 is 15 amino acids. V lost 4 bases, J lost 3 bases, and 13 bases lay in between. CDR3 loop: CASSLRRALYNEQFF. The CDR3 nucleotides read TGTGCCAGCAGCCTCAGGCGGGCGCTCTACAATGAGCAGTTCTTC.

This clonotype was picked up a small number of times. The rearrangement uses TRBV7-9 and TRBJ2-1, with 7 bases fitting TRBD1. The germline gives CDR1 SEHNR, CDR2 FQNEAQ (reference sequence). The V and J ends lost 8 bases and 0 bases, in that order; junction bases with no gene match: 1. The CDR3 runs 13 residues. The CDR3 nucleotides are TGTGCCAGCGGGGACAGCTCCTACAATGAGCAGTTCTTC. Protein: CASGDSSYNEQFF.

At least ten counts were recorded for this clonotype. V gene TRBV7-9 combines with J gene TRBJ1-2; no clear D gene. The CDR3 sequence is 17 residues long. From germline, CDR1 is SEHNR and CDR2 FQNEAQ (reference sequence). The germline V and J ends were trimmed by 1 base and 6 bases, with 21 bases remaining between them. The CDR3 DNA reads as TGTGCCAGCAGCTTAGACCGGCTAGGCAGACCTGAGCATGGCTACACCTTC. Amino acid sequence: CASSLDRLGRPEHGYTF.

The chain uses TRBV27 and TRBJ2-1, with D perhaps TRBD2 (7 bases). The CDR3 totals 14 residues. The V end was cut by 6 bases, the J end by 3 bases, with 12 bases between. Germline V gene data show CDR1 as MNHEY and CDR2 as SMNVEV (reference sequence). CDR3: CASSGGLDYNEQFF. The CDR3 DNA sequence: TGTGCCAGCAGCGGGGGGCTGGACTACAATGAGCAGTTCTTC.

This clonotype was counted at least ten times. The rearrangement links TRBV29-1 to TRBJ2-1; D gene ambiguous. Trimming stripped 4 bases from V and 6 bases from J, with 7 bases between. The CDR3 consists of 11 residues. Germline-derived CDR1 and CDR2 are SQVTM and ANQGSEA. The CDR3 DNA reads TGCAGCGTTGTTCTAGGCAATGAGCAGTTCTTC. Its translation: CSVVLGNEQFF.

The rearrangement joins TRBV4-3 to TRBJ2-2; possibly TRBD2 for D (5 bases). Deletions cut 5 bases from V and 4 bases from J, with 14 bases between. Germline values: CDR1 LGHNA, CDR2 YSLEER. The CDR3 is 15 residues long. For the CDR3, the DNA is TGCGCCAGCAGCGCACAACCGGGAATCACCGGGGAGCTGTTTTTT. It is translated as CASSAQPGITGELFF.

This clonotype has ten or more counts. The chain combines TRBV12-3 or TRBV12-4 with TRBJ2-3; the match to TRBD2 covers 13 bases. The V and J ends lost 4 bases and 6 bases, in that order; junction bases with no gene match: 10. This CDR3 has 17 amino acids. Here the CDR3 DNA reads TGTGCCAGCAGTTCGACGCGGACTAGCGGGGGTTCTGATACGCAGTATTTT. The encoded protein is CASSSTRTSGGSDTQYF.

As to this clonotype: The junction departs from the called germline gene at one end, perhaps through a read error. The V call is TRBV7-8, the J call TRBJ1-1; D ambiguous. Germline lookup yields CDR1 SGHVS and CDR2 FQNEAQ. The length of the CDR3 is 12 residues. The CDR3 is CVSSSGSPEAFF. The CDR3 DNA follows: TGTGTCAGCAGCTCGGGATCTCCAGAAGCTTTCTTT.

The chain employs TRBV7-2 and TRBJ2-1; the D gene is possibly TRBD1 (6 bases). V gave up 1 base and J gave up 5 bases, with 15 bases separating them. Germline CDR1 reads SGHTA; CDR2 reads FQGNSA. The CDR3 totals 16 residues. This chain's CDR3 is CASSLETAWTDNEQFF. Written as DNA, the CDR3 is TGTGCCAGCAGCTTAGAGACAGCCTGGACAGACAATGAGCAGTTCTTC.

V is TRBV7-9 and J is TRBJ2-7; 7 nucleotides line up with TRBD1. V lost 5 bases, J lost 2 bases, and 6 bases stayed unmatched. The CDR3 runs to 14 residues. Germline assignment: CDR1 SEHNR and CDR2 FQNEAQ (reference sequence). The CDR3 region has the DNA TGTGCCAGCAGCGGAGAGACAGGGACCTACGAGCAGTACTTC. Translating gives CASSGETGTYEQYF.

This chain joins TRBV20-1 and TRBJ2-7; tentatively, D is TRBD2 (5 bases). The V end lost 6 bases, the J end lost 2 bases, and 11 bases lay between the germline ends. Germline-derived CDR1 and CDR2 are DFQATT and SNEGSKA (reference sequence). This CDR3 region has 12 residues. CDR3 loop: CSARDYTYEQYF. The CDR3, as DNA: TGCAGTGCCCGCGACTACACCTACGAGCAGTACTTC.

With respect to this clonotype: It may be a read error: a sequence one base away is much more abundant. The rearrangement joins TRBV12-3 or TRBV12-4 to TRBJ2-1; D ambiguous. The CDR3 length is 14 residues. The CDR3: CASSDQSSHNEQFF. CDR3 DNA sequence: TGTGCCAGCAGCGACCAGAGCTCCCACAATGAGCAGTTCTTC.

In this sample, this clonotype turned up a few times. The chain recombines TRBV20-1 with TRBJ2-1; D uncertain. The CDR3 is 14 residues long. CDR1 is DFQATT, CDR2 SNEGSKA, per germline (reference sequence). V lost 2 bases, J lost 6 bases, and 14 bases lay in between. CDR3: CSARTPQEINEQFF. CDR3 bases: TGCAGTGCTAGAACCCCTCAGGAGATCAATGAGCAGTTCTTC.

This rearrangement joins TRBV2 to TRBJ2-7; D unclear. Trimming took 2 bases from V and 7 from J, leaving 9 bases between them. Germline CDR1 is SNHLY and CDR2 is FYNNEI. CDR3 length: 12 amino acids. CDR3 loop: CASSEPNGEQYF. The CDR3 DNA reads TGTGCCAGCAGTGAACCGAACGGGGAGCAGTACTTC.

The chain combines TRBV4-2 with TRBJ1-1, with D perhaps matching TRBD1 (5 bases). CDR1 is LGHNA, CDR2 YNFKEQ, per germline. The V end lost 0 bases, the J end lost 5 bases, and 16 bases lay between the germline ends. This CDR3 has 16 residues. CDR3 in DNA: TGTGCCAGCAGCCAAGATCCTGGGACCTTACGTACTGAAGCTTTCTTT. Its protein product is CASSQDPGTLRTEAFF.

The chain couples TRBV4-3 to TRBJ2-3; the D gene is possibly TRBD2 (6 bases). V was pared by 0 bases and J by 0 bases, with 16 bases between. The germline V gene encodes CDR1 LGHNA and CDR2 YSLEER. The CDR3 extends over 18 amino acids. The CDR3 protein is CASSQDFPTGDSTDTQYF. In DNA form, the CDR3 reads TGCGCCAGCAGCCAAGATTTTCCGACGGGGGATAGCACAGATACGCAGTATTTT.

This clonotype was observed a handful of times. This may be a read error, as it is one base from a much larger clone. This rearrangement joins TRBV12-3 or TRBV12-4 to TRBJ2-3; D gene unclear. V was clipped by 7 bases and J by 2 bases, with 4 bases between them. The CDR3 covers 11 residues. This CDR3 reads CASTTTDTQYF. The CDR3 bases are TGTGCCAGCACCACCACAGATACGCAGTATTTT.

In nucleotides, the CDR3 is TGTGCCAGCAGCCCCGGGACTACGGCCTACGAGCAGTACTTC. Translating gives CASSPGTTAYEQYF. V and J are TRBV7-9 and TRBJ2-7; TRBD2 aligns across 7 bases. The length of the CDR3 is 14 residues. V shed 5 bases and J 2 bases; nucleotides not matched to a gene: 6. CDR1 and CDR2 (germline): SEHNR, FQNEAQ (reference sequence). Complete variable domain (other parts from reference TRBV7-9 and TRBJ2-7): DTGVSQNPRHKITKRGQNVTFRCDPISEHNRLYWYRQTLGQGPEFLTYFQNEAQLEKSRLLSDRFSAERPKGSFSTLEIQRTEQGDSAMYLCASSPGTTAYEQYFGPGTRLTVT.

Worth noting for this clonotype: A read error may be the cause here, since a much bigger clone is one base away. The CDR3, as DNA: TGTGCCAGCAGTAAGGGACAGGGTTCGACAGATACGCAGTATTTT. Translating it yields CASSKGQGSTDTQYF. The chain couples TRBV12-3 or TRBV12-4 to TRBJ2-3, with 9 bases identical to TRBD1. The CDR3 length is 15 residues. V was clipped by 5 bases and J by 3 bases; unmatched bases: 6.